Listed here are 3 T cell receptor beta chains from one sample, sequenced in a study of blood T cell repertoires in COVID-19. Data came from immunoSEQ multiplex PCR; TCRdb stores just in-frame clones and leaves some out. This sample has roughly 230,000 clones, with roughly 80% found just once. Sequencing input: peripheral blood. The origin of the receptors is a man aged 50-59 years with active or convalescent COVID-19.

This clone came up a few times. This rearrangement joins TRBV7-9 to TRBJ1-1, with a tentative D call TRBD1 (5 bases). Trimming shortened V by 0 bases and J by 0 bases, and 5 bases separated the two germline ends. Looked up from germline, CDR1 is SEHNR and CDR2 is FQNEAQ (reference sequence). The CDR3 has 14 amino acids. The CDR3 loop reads CASSLARVNTEAFF. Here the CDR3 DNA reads TGTGCCAGCAGCTTAGCCAGGGTGAACACTGAAGCTTTCTTT.

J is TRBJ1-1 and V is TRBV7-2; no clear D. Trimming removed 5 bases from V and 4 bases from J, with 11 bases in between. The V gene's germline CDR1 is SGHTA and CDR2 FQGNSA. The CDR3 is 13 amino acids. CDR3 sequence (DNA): TGTGCCAGCAGCAGGGAGTGGGTCACTGAAGCTTTCTTT. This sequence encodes CASSREWVTEAFF.

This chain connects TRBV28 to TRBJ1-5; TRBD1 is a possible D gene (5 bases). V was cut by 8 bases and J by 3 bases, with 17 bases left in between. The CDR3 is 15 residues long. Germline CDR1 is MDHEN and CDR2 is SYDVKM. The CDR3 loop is CASLGPVFINQPQHF. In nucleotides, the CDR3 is TGTGCCAGCCTGGGGCCCGTATTCATCAATCAGCCCCAGCATTTT.